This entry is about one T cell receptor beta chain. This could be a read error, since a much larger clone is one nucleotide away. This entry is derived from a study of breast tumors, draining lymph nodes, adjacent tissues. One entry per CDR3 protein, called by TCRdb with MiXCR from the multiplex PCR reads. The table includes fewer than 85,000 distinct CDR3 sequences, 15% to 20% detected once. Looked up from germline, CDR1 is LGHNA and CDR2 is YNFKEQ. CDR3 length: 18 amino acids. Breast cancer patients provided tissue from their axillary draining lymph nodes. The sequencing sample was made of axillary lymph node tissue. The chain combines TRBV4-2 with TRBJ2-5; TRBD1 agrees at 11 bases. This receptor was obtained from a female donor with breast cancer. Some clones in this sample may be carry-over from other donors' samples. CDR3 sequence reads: CASSGQGALAEFQEAQYF. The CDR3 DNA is TGTGCCAGCAGCGGACAGGGGGCTCTAGCGGAATTCCAAGAGGCCCAGTACTTC.